This is a list of T cell receptor beta chains from one sample in a study of blood T cell repertoires in COVID-19. Clones were sequenced by immunoSEQ multiplex PCR, and TCRdb holds only the in-frame ones, with some missing. The sample yields about 190,000 clones, around 84% seen once. Material: PBMCs or T cells enriched from blood (not recorded which). The receptors stem from a woman in her twenties or thirties who had recovered from COVID-19. The CDR3 runs from the conserved cysteine through the conserved F or W. Each record gives: J gene, D gene, V gene, clone size, CDR3 protein, CDR3 DNA. D genes are given only for firm matches. Clone size is stated in some rows and not others, as once, few, many or a class when expanded.

TRBJ2-1 | TRBD2 | TRBV5-1 | - | CASSMTSVQEYNEQFF | TGCGCCAGCAGCATGACTAGCGTGCAAGAGTACAATGAGCAGTTCTTC
TRBJ2-5 | TRBD2 | TRBV11-3 | - | CASSSSGGDSQYF | TGTGCCAGCAGTTCTAGCGGGGGAGACTCCCAGTACTTC
TRBJ1-2 | - | TRBV28 | once | CASREVNYGYTF | TGTGCCAGCAGAGAGGTAAACTATGGCTACACCTTC
TRBJ2-1 | - | TRBV11-2 | - | CASIQNQGGYEQFF | TGTGCCAGCATCCAAAATCAGGGGGGATATGAGCAGTTCTTC
TRBJ1-5 | TRBD1 | TRBV28 | - | CASSLAGQGSNQPQHF | TGTGCCAGCAGTCTGGCGGGACAGGGTAGCAATCAGCCCCAGCATTTT
TRBJ1-1 | - | TRBV11-2 | - | CASSFWVGDTEAFF | TGTGCCAGCAGCTTTTGGGTCGGGGACACTGAAGCTTTCTTT
TRBJ2-1 | TRBD2 | TRBV6-4 | few | CASSEGSGSYNEQFF | TGTGCCAGCAGTGAGGGAAGCGGGAGCTACAATGAGCAGTTCTTC
TRBJ2-5 | - | TRBV5-1 | once | CASSLFRGWETQYF | TGCGCCAGCAGCTTGTTTCGGGGTTGGGAGACCCAGTACTTC
TRBJ1-3 | - | TRBV7-8 | - | CASSLKGGGGLGNTIYF | TGTGCCAGCAGCTTAAAGGGCGGTGGAGGACTCGGAAACACCATATATTTT
TRBJ1-6 | TRBD1 | TRBV5-1 | - | CASSLPGTENSPLHF | TGCGCCAGCAGCTTGCCCGGGACAGAGAATTCACCCCTCCACTTT
TRBJ2-5 | TRBD2 | TRBV19 | - | CASSNVGLAEETQYF | TGTGCCAGTAGCAACGTGGGACTAGCGGAAGAGACCCAGTACTTC
TRBJ2-1 | TRBD1 | TRBV11-2 | once | CASSPTTGTGYEQFF | TGTGCCAGCAGCCCCACCACCGGGACAGGGTATGAGCAGTTCTTC